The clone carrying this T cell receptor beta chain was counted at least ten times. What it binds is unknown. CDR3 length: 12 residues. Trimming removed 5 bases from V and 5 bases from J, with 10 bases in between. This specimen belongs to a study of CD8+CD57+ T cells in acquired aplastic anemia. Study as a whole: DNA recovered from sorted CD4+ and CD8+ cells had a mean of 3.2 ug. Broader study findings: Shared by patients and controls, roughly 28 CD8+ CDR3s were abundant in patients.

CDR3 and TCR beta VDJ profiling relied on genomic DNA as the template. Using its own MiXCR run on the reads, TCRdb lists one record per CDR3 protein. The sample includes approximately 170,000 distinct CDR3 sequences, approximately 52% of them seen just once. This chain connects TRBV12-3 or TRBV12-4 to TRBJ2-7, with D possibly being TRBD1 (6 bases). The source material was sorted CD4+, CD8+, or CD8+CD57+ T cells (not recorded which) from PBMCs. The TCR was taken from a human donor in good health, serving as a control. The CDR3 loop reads CASSPDSDEQYF. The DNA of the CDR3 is TGTGCCAGCAGTCCGGACAGCGACGAGCAGTACTTC.